A selection of T cell receptor beta chains follows, all from one sample in a study of cytomegalovirus exposure and HLA in healthy donors. Assay: immunoSEQ multiplex PCR; the TCRdb copy retains only in-frame clones and omits some. The sample has about 110,000 clones; around 75% are singletons. Sample: PBMCs. The receptors shown here come from a man aged 25-45 years in good health and CMV-seropositive. CDR3s include the opening cysteine and the closing phenylalanine or tryptophan. D genes are given only for firm matches. Size is omitted from some rows. Given values are once, few, many or a class for expanded clones.

d_call,j_call,v_call,clone_size,cdr3_aa,cdr3_nt
TRBD1,TRBJ2-7,TRBV5-6,-,CASSFGTASYEQYF,TGTGCCAGCAGCTTCGGGACAGCATCCTACGAGCAGTACTTC
-,TRBJ1-2,TRBV19,-,CASSLQGRDYGYTF,TGTGCCAGTAGCCTCCAGGGGAGAGACTATGGCTACACCTTC
TRBD1,TRBJ2-2,TRBV6-5,-,CASSRRQGTGELFF,TGTGCCAGCAGTCGTAGACAGGGCACCGGGGAGCTGTTTTTT
TRBD1,TRBJ2-1,TRBV4-1,-,CASSGQQGVYNEQFF,TGCGCCAGCAGCGGGCAGCAGGGGGTCTACAATGAGCAGTTCTTC
-,TRBJ2-5,TRBV7-2,-,CASSEDRIALGNTQYF,TGTGCCAGCAGCGAAGACAGGATCGCCCTAGGGAATACCCAGTACTTC
TRBD2,TRBJ2-5,TRBV5-6,-,CASSLRTSGVETQYF,TGTGCCAGCAGCTTAAGGACTAGCGGGGTGGAGACCCAGTACTTC
TRBD1,TRBJ1-1,TRBV5-6,-,CASSRTGRNTEAFF,TGTGCCAGCAGCCGGACAGGGAGGAACACTGAAGCTTTCTTT
-,TRBJ2-7,TRBV13,-,CASRSGGPAYEQYF,TGTGCCAGCAGATCCGGGGGGCCCGCCTACGAGCAGTACTTC
-,TRBJ2-4,TRBV10-1,-,CASSESMSGRNIQYF,TGCGCCAGCAGTGAGTCGATGAGTGGGAGAAACATTCAGTACTTC
-,TRBJ2-5,TRBV6-1,few,CASSIGTQETQYF,TGTGCCAGCAGTATCGGGACTCAAGAGACCCAGTACTTC
-,TRBJ2-7,TRBV7-9,-,CASSLDLTTVFSGDEQYF,TGTGCCAGCAGCTTAGACCTGACGACAGTCTTCTCGGGGGACGAGCAGTACTTC
-,TRBJ1-5,TRBV18,-,CASSPFTGSNQPQHF,TGTGCCAGCTCACCTTTCACAGGTAGCAATCAGCCCCAGCATTTT
TRBD2,TRBJ2-1,TRBV19,-,CASSTARAGAAIEQFF,TGTGCCAGTAGTACCGCACGAGCGGGGGCAGCAATTGAGCAGTTCTTC